This is a list of T cell receptor beta chains from one sample in a study of cytomegalovirus exposure and HLA in healthy donors. The protocol was immunoSEQ multiplex PCR, while the TCRdb copy is restricted to in-frame clones and leaves out a portion. The sample has approximately 100,000 clones; roughly 87% are singletons. The sequencing sample was made of PBMCs. These receptors were taken from a man aged 18 to 29 in good health and CMV-seropositive. CDR3s include the opening cysteine and the closing phenylalanine or tryptophan. A D gene is named only where the DNA matches it firmly. Clone size is shown for a subset of rows, as once, few, many or a class of expanded clone.

cdr3_aa cdr3_nt v_call d_call j_call clone_size cdr3_length
CASRPGGTTNYGYTF TGTGCCAGCAGGCCGGGGGGGACTACTAACTATGGCTACACCTTC TRBV7-8 NA TRBJ1-2 once 15
CASRAEYYNEQFF TGTGCCAGCAGAGCGGAATACTACAATGAGCAGTTCTTC TRBV6-1 NA TRBJ2-1 NA 13
CASSPRPSGDLNEQFF TGTGCCAGCAGCCCCCGCCCTAGCGGGGACTTGAATGAGCAGTTCTTC TRBV7-8 TRBD2 TRBJ2-1 NA 16
CASEIDREDTEAFF TGTGCCAGCGAGATCGACAGGGAAGACACTGAAGCTTTCTTT TRBV6-1 TRBD1 TRBJ1-1 NA 14
CASSLDQGGETQYF TGTGCCAGCAGCTTAGACCAGGGGGGAGAGACCCAGTACTTC TRBV7-2 NA TRBJ2-5 few 14
CASSLFTGTGIQETQYF TGTGCCAGCAGCTTATTCACCGGGACAGGGATACAAGAGACCCAGTACTTC TRBV11-2 TRBD1 TRBJ2-5 NA 17
CASSYVAGGGYEQYF TGTGCCAGCAGTTACGTGGCAGGGGGCGGGTACGAGCAGTACTTC TRBV6-5 TRBD1 TRBJ2-7 NA 15
CASSIRDRADNSPLHF TGCGCCAGCAGCATACGGGACAGGGCGGATAATTCACCCCTCCACTTT TRBV4-1 TRBD1 TRBJ1-6 NA 16
CASTQGAGQPQHF TGTGCCAGTACACAGGGGGCTGGTCAGCCCCAGCATTTT TRBV19 TRBD1 TRBJ1-5 NA 13
CASSLGTGEQYF TGTGCCAGCAGCTTGGGGACAGGGGAGCAGTACTTC TRBV5-4 TRBD1 TRBJ2-7 few 12
CASSSGMGYTF TGTGCCAGCAGTTCAGGAATGGGCTACACCTTC TRBV6-5 NA TRBJ1-2 NA 11
CASSPSGPVTGELFF TGTGCCAGCAGCCCATCTGGGCCAGTGACCGGGGAGCTGTTTTTT TRBV7-8 NA TRBJ2-2 once 15
CASSADTDYGYTF TGTGCCAGCAGTGCCGACACGGACTATGGCTACACCTTC TRBV28 NA TRBJ1-2 NA 13
CASSNNRGQETQYF TGTGCCAGCAGCAACAACAGGGGTCAAGAGACCCAGTACTTC TRBV7-9 TRBD1 TRBJ2-5 NA 14
CASSERGGTDTQYF TGTGCCAGCAGTGAGCGGGGGGGCACAGATACGCAGTATTTT TRBV6-4 TRBD2 TRBJ2-3 many 14
CASSQDLTAGRNEQYF TGCGCCAGCAGCCAAGATTTGACGGCGGGCCGGAACGAGCAGTACTTC TRBV4-1 NA TRBJ2-7 NA 16